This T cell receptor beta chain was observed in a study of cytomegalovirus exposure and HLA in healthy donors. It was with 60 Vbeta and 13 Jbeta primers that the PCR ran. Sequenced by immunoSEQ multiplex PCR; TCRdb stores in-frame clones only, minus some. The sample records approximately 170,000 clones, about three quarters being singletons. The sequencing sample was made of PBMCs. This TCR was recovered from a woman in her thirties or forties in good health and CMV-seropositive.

CDR3 in amino acids: CASLSGQGTNSPLHF. CDR3 bases: TGTGCCAGCCTCAGTGGACAGGGAACTAATTCACCCCTCCACTTT. The chain uses TRBV27 and TRBJ1-6, with 8 bases identical to TRBD1. V shed 8 bases and J 6 bases; nucleotides not matched to a gene: 9. The germline V gene encodes CDR1 MNHEY and CDR2 SMNVEV (reference sequence). The CDR3 spans 15 residues.